This is a list of T cell receptor beta chains from one sample in a study of T cell repertoires in cytomegalovirus infection. Using its own MiXCR run on the reads, TCRdb lists one record per CDR3 protein. Altogether tens of thousands of distinct CDR3 sequences are present, around a fifth being singletons, with the ten largest covering about 25%. These receptors have no identified antigens. The input for sequencing was CD8+ T cells from cultured PBMCs, taken from culture after CMV antigen stimulation. These receptors came from a human donor in good health (CMV status not recorded). Some clones in this sample may be carry-over from other donors' samples. CDR3s include the opening cysteine and the closing phenylalanine or tryptophan. A D gene is named only where the DNA matches it firmly. Only part of the rows carry a size: once, few, many, or a class if the clone is expanded.

D: NA; size: few; V: TRBV15; J: TRBJ1-5; DNA: TGTGCCACCAGCAGAGATCGGGGGGCGAGGAATCAGCCCCAGCATTTT; CDR3: CATSRDRGARNQPQHF
D: TRBD2; size: NA; V: TRBV3-1; J: TRBJ2-5; DNA: TGTGCCAGCAACCCTAGCGGGGGGTTCCAGAAGACCCAGTACTTC; CDR3: CASNPSGGFQKTQYF
D: NA; size: NA; V: TRBV4-1; J: TRBJ2-1; DNA: TGCGCCAGCATTGGAGAGGACAGACGTGGGAATGAGCAGTTCTTC; CDR3: CASIGEDRRGNEQFF
D: NA; size: few; V: TRBV28; J: TRBJ2-3; DNA: TGTGCCAGCAGTTTGACGGGCGCCCCCACAGATACGCAGTATTTT; CDR3: CASSLTGAPTDTQYF
D: NA; size: NA; V: TRBV7-9; J: TRBJ2-1; DNA: TGTGCCAGCAGCTTAGCCCGACACCCACCCCCGGGCAATGAGCAGTTCTTC; CDR3: CASSLARHPPPGNEQFF
D: NA; size: NA; V: TRBV19; J: TRBJ1-1; DNA: TGTGCCAGTAGTATTTCGGATCTGAACACTGAAGCTTTCTTT; CDR3: CASSISDLNTEAFF
D: NA; size: few; V: TRBV7-2; J: TRBJ1-5; DNA: TGTGCCAGCAGCTTATCCCGGAGGGATCAGCCCCAGCATTTT; CDR3: CASSLSRRDQPQHF
D: NA; size: many; V: TRBV7-3; J: TRBJ2-7; DNA: TGTGCCAGCAGGGCGGGACGGGGCAACGAGCAGTACTTC; CDR3: CASRAGRGNEQYF
D: NA; size: NA; V: TRBV6-1; J: TRBJ2-7; DNA: TGTGCCAGCAGTGAAGCGGACCTGAGCTCCTACGAGCAGTACTTC; CDR3: CASSEADLSSYEQYF
D: NA; size: NA; V: TRBV7-2; J: TRBJ2-1; DNA: TGTGCCAGCAGCTTAACTAGTTTTGAGCAGTTCTTC; CDR3: CASSLTSFEQFF
D: NA; size: many; V: TRBV12-3/TRBV12-4; J: TRBJ2-7; DNA: TGTGCCAGCAGTCTTCTGGGGAGACCCTACGAGCAGTACTTC; CDR3: CASSLLGRPYEQYF
D: NA; size: many; V: TRBV11-2; J: TRBJ2-5; DNA: TGTGCCAGCAGCCCATACCCCCAAGCGCAGGAGACCCAGTACTTC; CDR3: CASSPYPQAQETQYF
D: NA; size: few; V: TRBV7-2; J: TRBJ1-5; DNA: TGTGCCAGCAGCTATTCTCTTGAAGGCTATCAGCCCCAGCATTTT; CDR3: CASSYSLEGYQPQHF
D: NA; size: few; V: TRBV12-3/TRBV12-4; J: TRBJ2-2; DNA: TGTGCCAGCAGGACAGAGTGGATAGGGACCGGGGAGCTGTTTTTT; CDR3: CASRTEWIGTGELFF
D: NA; size: NA; V: TRBV7-6; J: TRBJ1-4; DNA: TGTGCCAGCAGAGCCTCAACTAATGAAAAACTGTTTTTT; CDR3: CASRASTNEKLFF
D: NA; size: NA; V: TRBV7-2; J: TRBJ2-4; DNA: TGTGCCAGCAGCTTGGCAGGGCGATGGGACATTCAGTACTTC; CDR3: CASSLAGRWDIQYF
D: NA; size: NA; V: TRBV7-6; J: TRBJ2-4; DNA: TGTGCCAGCAGTTCAGAAACAGGGGCCAAAAACATTCAGTACTTC; CDR3: CASSSETGAKNIQYF
D: NA; size: few; V: TRBV4-3; J: TRBJ1-1; DNA: TGCGCCAGCAGCAGTAAAAGGGGACGGAACACTGAAGCTTTCTTT; CDR3: CASSSKRGRNTEAFF
D: NA; size: NA; V: TRBV7-6; J: TRBJ1-4; DNA: TGTGCCAGCAGCTCCAAGGGCGGTACAACTAATGAAAAACTGTTTTTT; CDR3: CASSSKGGTTNEKLFF
D: TRBD2; size: NA; V: TRBV11-1; J: TRBJ2-7; DNA: TGTGCCAGCAGCTTAGAGGGACTAGCCACCCGCGAGCAGTACTTC; CDR3: CASSLEGLATREQYF
D: TRBD2; size: NA; V: TRBV29-1; J: TRBJ2-7; DNA: TGCAGCGTTACTACAGGGACTAGCGGGACCTACGAGCAGTACTTC; CDR3: CSVTTGTSGTYEQYF
D: TRBD2; size: NA; V: TRBV7-2; J: TRBJ2-3; DNA: TGTGCCAGCAGCGCCCCCGGGACTAGCGAAAGAGATACGCAGTATTTT; CDR3: CASSAPGTSERDTQYF
D: NA; size: NA; V: TRBV7-9; J: TRBJ1-1; DNA: TGTGCCAGCAGCTCCCCCCATGGTGCTGAAGCTTTCTTT; CDR3: CASSSPHGAEAFF
D: TRBD1; size: few; V: TRBV24-1; J: TRBJ2-5; DNA: TGTGCCACCAGTGATCCCGGGACAGGGGGTCGAGAGACCCAGTACTTC; CDR3: CATSDPGTGGRETQYF
D: NA; size: few; V: TRBV7-8; J: TRBJ2-1; DNA: TGTGCCAGCAGCTCAAACCCGCTTCCCCCCTACAATGAGCAGTTCTTC; CDR3: CASSSNPLPPYNEQFF
D: TRBD2; size: few; V: TRBV7-8; J: TRBJ2-7; DNA: TGTGCCAGCAGACCAGGGACTAGCGGGGGCCAACCCTACGAGCAGTACTTC; CDR3: CASRPGTSGGQPYEQYF
D: NA; size: NA; V: TRBV7-2; J: TRBJ1-5; DNA: TGTGCCAGCAGCTTAGTTGGACGGTACGATAGCAATCAGCCCCAGCATTTT; CDR3: CASSLVGRYDSNQPQHF
D: TRBD1; size: NA; V: TRBV11-1; J: TRBJ2-1; DNA: TGTGCCAGCAGCTCGCCGACAGGGACGGAATACAATGAGCAGTTCTTC; CDR3: CASSSPTGTEYNEQFF
D: TRBD1; size: NA; V: TRBV7-9; J: TRBJ2-7; DNA: TGTGCCAGCAGCTATACAGGGGGTTACGAGCAGTACTTC; CDR3: CASSYTGGYEQYF
D: NA; size: NA; V: TRBV7-8; J: TRBJ1-1; DNA: TGTGCCAGCAGCTTAGGAAGGGGGGTTGGGAAGACTGAAGCTTTCTTT; CDR3: CASSLGRGVGKTEAFF
D: TRBD1; size: NA; V: TRBV7-9; J: TRBJ1-1; DNA: TGTGCCAGCAGCTTAATCACAGGGGGCCCCAACACTGAAGCTTTCTTT; CDR3: CASSLITGGPNTEAFF
D: NA; size: NA; V: TRBV7-3; J: TRBJ1-2; DNA: TGTGCCAGCAGCTTAAGGGGGCATGGGACTAACTATGGCTACACCTTC; CDR3: CASSLRGHGTNYGYTF
D: TRBD1; size: many; V: TRBV11-3; J: TRBJ2-5; DNA: TGTGCCAGCAGCTCAAATGACAGGGGGAGGGAGACCCAGTACTTC; CDR3: CASSSNDRGRETQYF
D: TRBD1; size: NA; V: TRBV7-2; J: TRBJ1-6; DNA: TGTGCCAGCAGCTTAAGACAGGGAGGCTATAATTCACCCCTCCACTTT; CDR3: CASSLRQGGYNSPLHF
D: TRBD1; size: few; V: TRBV27; J: TRBJ2-1; DNA: TGTGCCAGCAGTCCGCCGGGACAGGGTGGAGGTGAGCAGTTCTTC; CDR3: CASSPPGQGGGEQFF
D: NA; size: few; V: TRBV6-2/TRBV6-3; J: TRBJ1-5; DNA: TGTGCCAGCAGTCAGAGGGTTTATCAGCCCCAGCATTTT; CDR3: CASSQRVYQPQHF
D: NA; size: NA; V: TRBV10-3; J: TRBJ2-3; DNA: TGTGCCATCAGTGAGTCAGTCGGGGGGCTGCAGTATTTT; CDR3: CAISESVGGLQYF
D: NA; size: few; V: TRBV15; J: TRBJ2-7; DNA: TGTGCCACCAGCAGAGATCAGGGGGGCTCCTACGAGCAGTACTTC; CDR3: CATSRDQGGSYEQYF
D: TRBD1; size: NA; V: TRBV20-1; J: TRBJ1-1; DNA: TGCAGTGCGAGAAACAGGGGCGGTTGGGAAGCTTTCTTT; CDR3: CSARNRGGWEAFF